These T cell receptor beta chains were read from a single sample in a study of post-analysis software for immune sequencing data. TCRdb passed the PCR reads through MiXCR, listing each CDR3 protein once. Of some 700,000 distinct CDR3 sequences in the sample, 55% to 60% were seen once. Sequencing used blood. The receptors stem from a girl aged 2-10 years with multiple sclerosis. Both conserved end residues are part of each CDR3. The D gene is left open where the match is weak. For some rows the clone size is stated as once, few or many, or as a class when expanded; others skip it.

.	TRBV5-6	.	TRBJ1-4	CASSLTQGRNEKLFF	TGTGCCAGCAGCTTGACCCAGGGCCGGAATGAAAAACTGTTTTTT
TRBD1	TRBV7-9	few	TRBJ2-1	CASSLGDRGGDEQFF	TGTGCCAGCAGCTTAGGGGACAGGGGCGGCGATGAGCAGTTCTTC
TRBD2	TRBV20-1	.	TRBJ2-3	CSATHPSGLVGWDTQYF	TGCAGTGCTACCCACCCTTCGGGACTAGTAGGCTGGGATACGCAGTATTTT
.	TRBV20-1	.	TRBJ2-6	CSARDWGSGANVLTF	TGCAGTGCTAGAGATTGGGGCTCTGGGGCCAACGTCCTGACTTTC
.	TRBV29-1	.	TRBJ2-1	CSVRSADLSYNEQFF	TGCAGCGTTCGCTCAGCGGACCTCTCCTACAATGAGCAGTTCTTC
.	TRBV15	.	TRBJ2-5	CATSRYQQETQYF	TGTGCCACCAGCAGATATCAGCAAGAGACCCAGTACTTC
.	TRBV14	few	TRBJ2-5	CASSRVGYQETQYF	TGTGCCAGCAGCCGAGTGGGATACCAAGAGACCCAGTACTTC
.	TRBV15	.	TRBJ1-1	CATSRVGNTEAFF	TGTGCCACCAGCAGAGTGGGGAACACTGAAGCTTTCTTT
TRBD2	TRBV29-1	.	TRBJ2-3	CSVEELAGGSTDTQYF	TGCAGCGTTGAAGAGTTAGCGGGAGGTAGCACAGATACGCAGTATTTT
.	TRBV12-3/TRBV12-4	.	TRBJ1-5	CASSFGYRRFLNQPQHF	TGTGCCAGCAGTTTTGGATACAGGCGCTTCCTAAATCAGCCCCAGCATTTT
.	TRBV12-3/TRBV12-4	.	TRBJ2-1	CASSPGPTQLSYNEQFF	TGTGCCAGCTCGCCGGGACCAACCCAACTCTCCTACAATGAGCAGTTCTTC
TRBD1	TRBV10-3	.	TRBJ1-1	CAIMSRGGTEAFF	TGTGCCATCATGTCCAGGGGGGGAACTGAAGCTTTCTTT
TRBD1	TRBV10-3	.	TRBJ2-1	CAISLGTAAMDMGSYNEQFF	TGTGCCATCAGTCTCGGGACAGCCGCGATGGATATGGGCTCCTACAATGAGCAGTTCTTC
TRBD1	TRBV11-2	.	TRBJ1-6	CASSLDQRQGGSPLHF	TGTGCCAGCAGCTTAGATCAGAGACAGGGGGGTTCACCCCTCCACTTT
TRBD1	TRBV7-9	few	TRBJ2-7	CASSLAWDSYEQYF	TGTGCCAGCAGCTTAGCTTGGGACAGTTACGAGCAGTACTTC
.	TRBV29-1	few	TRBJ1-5	CSVVGQGNQPQHF	TGCAGCGTTGTAGGGCAGGGCAATCAGCCCCAGCATTTT
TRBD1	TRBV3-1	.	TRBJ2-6	CASSQRTGKTGANVLTF	TGTGCCAGCAGCCAACGGACAGGGAAGACTGGGGCCAACGTCCTGACTTTC
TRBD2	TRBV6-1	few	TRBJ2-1	CASRRTSGRLYNEQFF	TGTGCCAGCAGGCGGACTAGCGGGAGGCTTTACAATGAGCAGTTCTTC
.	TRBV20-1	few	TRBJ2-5	CSARDVGRLAQQETQYF	TGCAGTGCTAGAGATGTAGGACGGCTAGCGCAACAAGAGACCCAGTACTTC
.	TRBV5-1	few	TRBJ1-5	CASSLEQGNQPQHF	TGCGCCAGCAGCTTGGAACAGGGCAATCAGCCCCAGCATTTT
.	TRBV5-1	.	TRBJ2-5	CASSGGDYQETQYF	TGCGCCAGCAGCGGCGGGGACTACCAAGAGACCCAGTACTTC
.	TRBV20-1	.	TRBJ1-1	CSARAGGPSTEAFF	TGCAGTGCTAGAGCCGGGGGGCCAAGCACTGAAGCTTTCTTT
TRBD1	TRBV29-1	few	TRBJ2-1	CSVDRGIEQFF	TGCAGCGTTGACAGGGGGATTGAGCAGTTCTTC